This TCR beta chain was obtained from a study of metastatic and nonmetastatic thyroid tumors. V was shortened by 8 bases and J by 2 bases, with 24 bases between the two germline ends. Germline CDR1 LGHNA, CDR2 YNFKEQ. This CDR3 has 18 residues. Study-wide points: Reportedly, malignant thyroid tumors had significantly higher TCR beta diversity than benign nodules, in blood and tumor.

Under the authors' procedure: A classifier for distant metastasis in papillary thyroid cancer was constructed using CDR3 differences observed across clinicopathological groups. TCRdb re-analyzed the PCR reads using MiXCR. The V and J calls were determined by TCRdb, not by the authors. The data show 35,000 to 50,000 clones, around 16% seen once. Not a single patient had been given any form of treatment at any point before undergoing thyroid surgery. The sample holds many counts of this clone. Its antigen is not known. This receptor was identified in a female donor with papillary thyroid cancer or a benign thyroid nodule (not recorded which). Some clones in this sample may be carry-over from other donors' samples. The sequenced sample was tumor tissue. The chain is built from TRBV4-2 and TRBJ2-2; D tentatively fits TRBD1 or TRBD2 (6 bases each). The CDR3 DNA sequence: TGTGCCAGCCCCCAGCGTCGCGGGACAAAGACTAACACCGGGGAGCTGTTTTTT. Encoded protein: CASPQRRGTKTNTGELFF.